The next 8 T cell receptor beta chains were all read from a single sample in a study of cytomegalovirus exposure and HLA in healthy donors. Data came from immunoSEQ multiplex PCR; TCRdb stores just in-frame clones and leaves some out. Of about 200,000 clones listed, around 80% are singletons. Sequenced input: PBMCs. These receptors were obtained from a woman between 25 and 40 years old in good health and CMV-seronegative.

As regards this clone: Within the sample, other DNA sequences also encode this same CDR3. The chain couples TRBV5-1 to TRBJ2-1; weak D call: TRBD2 (5 bases). Germline V gives CDR1 SGHRS, CDR2 YFSETQ. CDR3 length: 15 amino acids. Trimming took off 0 bases at V and 2 bases at J, with 9 bases between the two ends. The CDR3 DNA sequence: TGCGCCAGCAGCTTGGGTGAGGGCCCCTACAATGAGCAGTTCTTC. Translation: CASSLGEGPYNEQFF.

The genes are TRBV10-3 and TRBJ2-6, with 11 bases identical to TRBD1. The CDR3 contains 18 residues. The junction had 7 bases not matched to a gene; V was cut back by 4 bases and J by 2 bases. The germline CDR1 and CDR2 sequences are ENHRY and SYGVKD. CDR3 sequence (DNA): TGTGCCATCAGTGCAAGTGGACAGGGGGCGACTGGGGCCAACGTCCTGACTTTC. The encoded protein is CAISASGQGATGANVLTF.

V is TRBV6-1 and J is TRBJ2-7; D might be TRBD1 (5 bases). The CDR3 has 11 amino acids. CDR1 and CDR2 (germline): MNHNS, SASEGT. V was cut by 3 bases and J by 7 bases, with 7 bases left in between. The CDR3 sequence is CASSDRVEQYF. The CDR3, as DNA: TGTGCCAGCAGTGACAGGGTTGAGCAGTACTTC.

The rearrangement joins TRBV30 to TRBJ2-7; 8 bases are shared with TRBD1. J gave up 4 bases and V 5 bases, and 10 bases lay outside the gene matches. This CDR3 spans 14 amino acids. Germline-derived CDR1 and CDR2 are GTSNPN and SVGIG (reference sequence). CDR3 nucleotides: TGTGCCTGGGCAGACAGGGGATGGCGATACGAGCAGTACTTC. Protein sequence: CAWADRGWRYEQYF. Full variable domain (outside the CDR3, taken from reference TRBV30 and TRBJ2-7): SQTIHQWPATLVQPVGSPLSLECTVEGTSNPNLYWYRQAAGRGLQLLFYSVGIGQISSEVPQNLSASRPQDRQFILSSKKLLLSDSGFYLCAWADRGWRYEQYFGPGTRLTVT.

The chain is built from TRBV5-4 and TRBJ2-1; the match to TRBD2 covers 10 bases. Trimming took 4 bases from V and 6 from J; bases not matched to a gene: 7. The CDR3 is 15 residues long. The germline gives CDR1 SGHNT, CDR2 YYREEE (reference sequence). The CDR3 DNA sequence: TGTGCCAGCAGCCTCCGGACTAGCGGAATCAATGAGCAGTTCTTC. Translation: CASSLRTSGINEQFF.

This clone appeared a few times. Other DNA variants within this sample encode the same CDR3. This sequence joins TRBV18 and TRBJ2-2; 8 nucleotides match TRBD2. Germline-derived CDR1 and CDR2 are KGHSH and LQKENI. V lost 3 bases to trimming and J lost 4 bases; unmatched junction nucleotides: 1. The length of the CDR3 is 14 residues. CDR3 residues: CASSPRGGTGELFF. CDR3 coding DNA: TGTGCCAGCTCACCCCGGGGGGGCACCGGGGAGCTGTTTTTT.

The chain combines TRBV5-1 with TRBJ2-7; TRBD1 is a possible D gene (6 bases). V was pared by 4 bases and J by 0 bases, with 17 bases between. The CDR3 length is 16 residues. Per germline, CDR1 SGHRS and CDR2 YFSETQ. CDR3 protein: CASSHGPLRGSYEQYF. The CDR3 DNA follows: TGCGCCAGCAGCCACGGGCCCCTCAGGGGCTCCTACGAGCAGTACTTC.

This chain joins TRBV14 and TRBJ1-2; a possible D gene is TRBD1 (5 bases). The germline V gene has CDR1 SGHDN and CDR2 FVKESK. The germline V and J ends were trimmed by 4 bases and 2 bases, with 11 bases remaining between them. The length of the CDR3 is 14 residues. DNA for the CDR3: TGTGCCAGCAGCCGTTCTGACAGAAACTATGGCTACACCTTC. This sequence encodes CASSRSDRNYGYTF.